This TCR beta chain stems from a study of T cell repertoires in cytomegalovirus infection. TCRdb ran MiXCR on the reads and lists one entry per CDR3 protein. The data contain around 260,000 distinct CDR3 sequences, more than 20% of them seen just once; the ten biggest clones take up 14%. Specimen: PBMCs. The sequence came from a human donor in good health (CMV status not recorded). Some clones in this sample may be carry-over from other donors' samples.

The chain's CDR3 is CASSFLGGRGFF. The CDR3 DNA sequence: TGTGCCAGCAGCTTCCTCGGGGGTCGGGGGTTCTTC. The genes are TRBV7-2 and TRBJ2-1, with a possible D match to TRBD2 (6 bases). V dropped 3 bases and J dropped 15 bases, with 15 bases sitting between them. Germline V gives CDR1 SGHTA, CDR2 FQGNSA. This CDR3 is 12 amino acids long.